The clone carrying this T cell receptor (beta chain) occurred once. Its antigen is not known. This sample was included in a study of cytomegalovirus exposure and HLA in healthy donors. Overall study context: Genotyping of some 400 donors showed that 80% to 85% belonged to the Caucasian-associated ancestry cluster.

General study points: In a later analysis, at a false discovery rate of 0.05, 16,951 TCR beta sequences were associated with HLA alleles. The authors later found HLA-associated TCR beta chains more clonally expanded than equally common others.

Vbeta (60) and Jbeta (13) primers were used in the PCR. Produced via immunoSEQ multiplex PCR; TCRdb's table is partial and in-frame only. The sample has 60,000 to 85,000 clones, roughly 74% seen once. Donors sampled were nominally healthy, though unrecorded immune exposures were likely. Germline values: CDR1 KGHSH, CDR2 LQKENI. This CDR3 region has 14 residues. V lost 3 bases and J 1 base, leaving 9 bases between the germline ends. The sequencing sample was made of PBMCs. The J gene is TRBJ1-1, the V gene TRBV18; D is unclear. This receptor was obtained from a human donor in good health. The CDR3 nucleotides read TGTGCCAGCTCACCCACTACCTCGAACACTGAAGCTTTCTTT. This gives the protein CASSPTTSNTEAFF.